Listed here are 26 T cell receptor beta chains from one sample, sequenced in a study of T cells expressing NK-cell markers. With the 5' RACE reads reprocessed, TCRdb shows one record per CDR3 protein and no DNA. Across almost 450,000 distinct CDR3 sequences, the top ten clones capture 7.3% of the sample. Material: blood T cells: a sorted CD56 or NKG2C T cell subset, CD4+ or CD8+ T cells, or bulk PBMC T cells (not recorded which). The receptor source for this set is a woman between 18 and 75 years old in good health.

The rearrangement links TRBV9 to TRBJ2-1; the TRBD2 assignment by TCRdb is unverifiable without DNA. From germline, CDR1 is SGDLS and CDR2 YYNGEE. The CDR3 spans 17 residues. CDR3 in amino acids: CASSVGQAGGLGDEQFF.

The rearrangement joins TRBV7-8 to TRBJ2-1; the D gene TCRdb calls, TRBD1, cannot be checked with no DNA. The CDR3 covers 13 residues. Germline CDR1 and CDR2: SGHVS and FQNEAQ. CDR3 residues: CASSIQGFGEQFF.

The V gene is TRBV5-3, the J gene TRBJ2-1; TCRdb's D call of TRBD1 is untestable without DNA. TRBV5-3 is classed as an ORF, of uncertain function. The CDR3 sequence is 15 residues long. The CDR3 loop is CARSSTQGPSNEQFF.

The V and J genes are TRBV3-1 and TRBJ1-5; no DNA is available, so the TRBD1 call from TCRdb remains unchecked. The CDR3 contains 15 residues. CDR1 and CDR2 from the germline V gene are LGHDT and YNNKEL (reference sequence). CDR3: CASSQGGQGNQPQHF.

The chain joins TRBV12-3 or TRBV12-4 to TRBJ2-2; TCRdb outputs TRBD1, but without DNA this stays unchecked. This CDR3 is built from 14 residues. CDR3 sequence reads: CASSWDRKAGELFF.

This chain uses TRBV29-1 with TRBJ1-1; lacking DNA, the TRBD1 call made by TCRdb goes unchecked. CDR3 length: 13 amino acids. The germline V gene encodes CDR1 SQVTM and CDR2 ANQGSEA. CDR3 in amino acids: CSPRGIMNTEAFF.

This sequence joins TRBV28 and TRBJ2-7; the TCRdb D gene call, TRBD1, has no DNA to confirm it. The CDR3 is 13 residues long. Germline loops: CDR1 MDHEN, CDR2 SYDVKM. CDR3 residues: CASSWDRGREQYF.

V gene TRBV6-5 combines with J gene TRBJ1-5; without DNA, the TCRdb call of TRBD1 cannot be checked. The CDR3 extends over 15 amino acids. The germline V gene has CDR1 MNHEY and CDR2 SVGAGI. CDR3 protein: CASSLSGWGNQPQHF.

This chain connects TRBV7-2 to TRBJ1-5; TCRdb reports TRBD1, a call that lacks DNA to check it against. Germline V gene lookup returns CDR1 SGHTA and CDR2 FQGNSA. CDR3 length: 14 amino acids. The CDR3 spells CASRRGQGDQPQHF.

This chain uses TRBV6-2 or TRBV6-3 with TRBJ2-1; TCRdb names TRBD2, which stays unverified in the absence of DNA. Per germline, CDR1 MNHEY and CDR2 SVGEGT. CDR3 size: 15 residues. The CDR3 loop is CASSSERALDNEQFF.

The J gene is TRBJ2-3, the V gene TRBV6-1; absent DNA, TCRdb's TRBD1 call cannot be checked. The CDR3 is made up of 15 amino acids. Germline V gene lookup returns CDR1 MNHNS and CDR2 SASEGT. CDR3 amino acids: CASSEGGQGSDTQYF.

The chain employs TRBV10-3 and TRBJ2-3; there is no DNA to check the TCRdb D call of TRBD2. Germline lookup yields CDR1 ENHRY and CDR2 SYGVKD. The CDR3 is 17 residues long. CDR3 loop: CAIRTGLAGVNTDTQYF.

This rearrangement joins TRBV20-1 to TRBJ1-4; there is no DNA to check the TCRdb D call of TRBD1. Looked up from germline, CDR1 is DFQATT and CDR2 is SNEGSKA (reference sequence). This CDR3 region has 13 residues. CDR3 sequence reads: CSAARQSNEKLFF.

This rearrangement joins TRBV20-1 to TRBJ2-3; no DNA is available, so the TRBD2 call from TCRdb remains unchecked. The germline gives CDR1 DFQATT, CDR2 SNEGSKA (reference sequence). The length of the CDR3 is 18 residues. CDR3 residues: CSARDRTPTSGILDTQYF.

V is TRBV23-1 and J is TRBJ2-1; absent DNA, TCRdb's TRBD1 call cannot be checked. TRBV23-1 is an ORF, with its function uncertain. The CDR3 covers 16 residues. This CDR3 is CASSRTYRGMDNEQFF.

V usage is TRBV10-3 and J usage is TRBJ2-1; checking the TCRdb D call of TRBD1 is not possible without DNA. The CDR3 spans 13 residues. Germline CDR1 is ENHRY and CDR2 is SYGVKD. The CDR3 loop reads CAISSPLAGAQFF.

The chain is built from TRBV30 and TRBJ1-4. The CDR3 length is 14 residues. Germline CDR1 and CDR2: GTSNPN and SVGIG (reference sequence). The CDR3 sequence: CAWRGLATNEKLFF.

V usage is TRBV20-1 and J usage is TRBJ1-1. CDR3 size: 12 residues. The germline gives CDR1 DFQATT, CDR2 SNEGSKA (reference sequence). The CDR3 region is CSASLGRTEAFF.

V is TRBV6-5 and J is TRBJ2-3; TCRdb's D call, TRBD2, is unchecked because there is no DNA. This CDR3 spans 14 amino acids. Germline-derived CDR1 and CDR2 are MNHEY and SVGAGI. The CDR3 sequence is CASSYGGGGDTQYF.

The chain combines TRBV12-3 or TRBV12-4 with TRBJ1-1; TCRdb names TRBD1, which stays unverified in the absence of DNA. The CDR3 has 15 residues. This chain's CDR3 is CASSLRGSGNTEAFF.

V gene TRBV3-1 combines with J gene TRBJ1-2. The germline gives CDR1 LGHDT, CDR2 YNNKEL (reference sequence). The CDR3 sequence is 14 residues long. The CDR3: CASSQVEGRTGYTF.

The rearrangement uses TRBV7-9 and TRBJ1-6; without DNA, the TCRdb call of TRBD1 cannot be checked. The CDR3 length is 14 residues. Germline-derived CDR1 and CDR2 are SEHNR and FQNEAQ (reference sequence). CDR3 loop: CASSGGTALSPLHF.

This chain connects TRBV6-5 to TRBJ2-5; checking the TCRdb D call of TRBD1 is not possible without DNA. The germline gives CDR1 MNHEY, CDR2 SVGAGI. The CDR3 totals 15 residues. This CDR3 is CASSYSISGEETQYF.

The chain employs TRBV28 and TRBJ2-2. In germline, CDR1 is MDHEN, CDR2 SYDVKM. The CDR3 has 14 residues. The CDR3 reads CASSFRSNTGELFF.

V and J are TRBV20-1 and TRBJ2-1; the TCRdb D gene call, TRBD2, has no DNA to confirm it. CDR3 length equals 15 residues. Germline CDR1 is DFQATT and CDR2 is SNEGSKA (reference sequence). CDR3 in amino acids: CSARAQREGLNEQFF.

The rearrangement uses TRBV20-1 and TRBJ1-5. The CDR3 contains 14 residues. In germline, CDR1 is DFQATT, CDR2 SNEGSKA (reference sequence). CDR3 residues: CSARARVGNQPQHF.